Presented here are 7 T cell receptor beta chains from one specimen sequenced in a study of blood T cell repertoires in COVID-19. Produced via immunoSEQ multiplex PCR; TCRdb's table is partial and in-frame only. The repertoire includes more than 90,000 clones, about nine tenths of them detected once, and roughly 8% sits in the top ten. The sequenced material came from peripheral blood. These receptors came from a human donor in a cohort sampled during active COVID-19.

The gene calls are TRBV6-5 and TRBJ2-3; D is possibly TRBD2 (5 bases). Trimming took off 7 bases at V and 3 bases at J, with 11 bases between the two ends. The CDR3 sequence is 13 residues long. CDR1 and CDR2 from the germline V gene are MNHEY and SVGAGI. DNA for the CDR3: TGTGCCAGCACCCCCCCGGGGACAGATACGCAGTATTTT. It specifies CASTPPGTDTQYF.

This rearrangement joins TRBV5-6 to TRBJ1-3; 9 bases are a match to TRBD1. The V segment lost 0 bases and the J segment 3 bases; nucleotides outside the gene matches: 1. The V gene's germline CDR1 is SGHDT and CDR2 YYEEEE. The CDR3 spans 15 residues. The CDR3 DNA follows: TGTGCCAGCAGCTTGGACAGGGGGCTTGGAAACACCATATATTTT. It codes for CASSLDRGLGNTIYF.

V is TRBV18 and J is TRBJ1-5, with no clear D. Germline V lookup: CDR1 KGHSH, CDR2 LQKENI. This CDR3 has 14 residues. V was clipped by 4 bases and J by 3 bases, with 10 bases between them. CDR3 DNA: TGTGCCAGCTCACAAGAGGGTTCCAATCAGCCCCAGCATTTT. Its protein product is CASSQEGSNQPQHF.

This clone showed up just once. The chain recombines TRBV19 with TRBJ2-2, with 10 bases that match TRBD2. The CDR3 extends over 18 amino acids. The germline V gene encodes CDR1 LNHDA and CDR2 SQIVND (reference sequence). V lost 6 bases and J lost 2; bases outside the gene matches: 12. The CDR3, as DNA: TGTGCCAGTAGACTATACCCCAGGACTAGCGGCAACACCGGGGAGCTGTTTTTT. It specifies CASRLYPRTSGNTGELFF. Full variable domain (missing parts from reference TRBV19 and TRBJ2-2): DGGITQSPKYLFRKEGQNVTLSCEQNLNHDAMYWYRQDPGQGLRLIYYSQIVNDFQKGDIAEGYSVSREKKESFPLTVTSAQKNPTAFYLCASRLYPRTSGNTGELFFGEGSRLTVL.

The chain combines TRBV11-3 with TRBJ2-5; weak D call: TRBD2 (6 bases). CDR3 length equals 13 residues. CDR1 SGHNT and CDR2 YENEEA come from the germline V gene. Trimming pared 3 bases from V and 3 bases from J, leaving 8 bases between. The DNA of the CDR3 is TGTGCCAGCAGCTTGGGACTGGAAGAGACCCAGTACTTC. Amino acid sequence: CASSLGLEETQYF.

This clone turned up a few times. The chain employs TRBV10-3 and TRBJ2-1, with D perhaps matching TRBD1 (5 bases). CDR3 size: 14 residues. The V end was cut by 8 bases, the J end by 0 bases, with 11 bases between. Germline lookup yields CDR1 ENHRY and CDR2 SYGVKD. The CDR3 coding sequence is TGTGCCATCCAGGTAGGGGTCTCCTACAATGAGCAGTTCTTC. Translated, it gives CAIQVGVSYNEQFF.

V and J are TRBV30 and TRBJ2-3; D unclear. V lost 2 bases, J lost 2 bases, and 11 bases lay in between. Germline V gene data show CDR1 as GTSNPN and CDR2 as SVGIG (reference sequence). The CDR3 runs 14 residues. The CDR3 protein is CAWSRSIATDTQYF. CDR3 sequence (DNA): TGTGCCTGGAGTCGGTCCATCGCCACAGATACGCAGTATTTT.